This TCR beta chain appears in the sequencing data of a study of T cell responses to AZD1222 COVID-19 vaccine. Germline CDR1 is LGHNA and CDR2 is YNFKEQ. The CDR3 has 16 amino acids. Deletions cut 2 bases from V and 5 bases from J, with 16 bases between. Whole-study results and caveats: Reports say nearly half of spike-specific TCRs go after unmutated variant regions.

This clone showed up just a few times. No antigen is known for it. Sequencing used immunoSEQ multiplex PCR; TCRdb keeps in-frame clones, though not all of them. The repertoire holds around 160,000 clones, with around 86% as singletons. This TCR was recovered from an adult in good health. This sequence joins TRBV4-2 and TRBJ2-1; D is possibly TRBD2 (6 bases). The sequencing used peripheral blood, collected on day 0 of MenACWY control vaccination. The chain's CDR3 is CASSQNSGRINNEQFF. The CDR3 nucleotides read TGTGCCAGCAGCCAAAACAGCGGGCGGATCAACAATGAGCAGTTCTTC.